This T cell receptor beta chain was recorded in a study of blood T cell repertoires in COVID-19. The wider study: The origin of the acute and convalescent COVID-19 samples was the United States, Italy and Spain. From T cells, B-cell-depleted T cells, or PBMCs came the material, which was cDNA or gDNA.

In the study's own analysis: Cell counts per sample came from amplifying reference gene primers. The assay was immunoSEQ multiplex PCR, and TCRdb's table has in-frame clones only and misses some. From that table come the V and J calls and clone size; the DNA was used to work out D and trimming. Here the sample spans about 150,000 clones, 70% to 85% being singletons. This CDR3 is 15 amino acids long. Germline loops: CDR1 WNHNN, CDR2 SYGVQD (reference sequence). V gave up 5 bases and J gave up 1 base, with 15 bases separating them. This sequence was found in a woman aged 55-69 years with acute or convalescent COVID-19. What was sequenced was peripheral blood. The rearrangement links TRBV10-1 to TRBJ2-7; no clear D. DNA of the CDR3: TGCGCCAGCAGTAGAGGTTTGGCCGGATCCTACGAGCAGTACTTC. It translates to CASSRGLAGSYEQYF.